The 4 T cell receptor beta chains below were found in one sample sequenced in a study of glioma-infiltrating T cells after dendritic cell vaccination (dated by TCRdb to about 2016). The library was generated by the immunoSEQ multiplex PCR assay. Sourced from immuneACCESS, this table was stored by TCRdb with only in-frame sequences that have V and J called. A share of the clones is absent; for the studies checked, an unresolved V gene accounts for under half, and the remainder has no known explanation. Recorded for this sample are around 100,000 clones; roughly 80% of them occurred a single time. Roughly 12% of the sample comes from the top ten. The sequencing here drew on blood, taken before dendritic cell vaccination. These receptors all come from a human donor with glioblastoma.

This chain connects TRBV19 to TRBJ1-2, with 8 bases matching TRBD1. Per the germline V gene, CDR1 is LNHDA and CDR2 is SQIVND (reference sequence). This CDR3 comprises 14 residues. Trimming took 9 bases from V and 8 from J; bases not matched to a gene: 14. CDR3 region: CASPPGTGGWGYTF. CDR3 sequence (DNA): TGTGCCAGCCCCCCCGGAACAGGGGGTTGGGGCTACACCTTC. The whole variable domain, remainder taken from reference TRBV19 and TRBJ1-2, is DGGITQSPKYLFRKEGQNVTLSCEQNLNHDAMYWYRQDPGQGLRLIYYSQIVNDFQKGDIAEGYSVSREKKESFPLTVTSAQKNPTAFYLCASPPGTGGWGYTFGSGTRLTVV.

The genes are TRBV7-6 and TRBJ2-7; the match to TRBD1 covers 7 bases. The CDR3 spans 16 residues. Germline CDR1 reads SGHVS; CDR2 reads FNYEAQ. With 3 bases clipped from V and 5 bases from J, the junction kept 13 bases outside the gene matches. The CDR3 is CASSFQQGHLADEQYF. DNA for the CDR3: TGTGCCAGCAGCTTTCAACAGGGGCATCTGGCCGACGAGCAGTACTTC.

The chain joins TRBV7-2 to TRBJ2-3; 7 bases fit TRBD1. The J segment lost 0 bases and the V segment lost 3 bases, leaving 3 bases of the junction unmatched. Germline CDR1 and CDR2: SGHTA and FQGNSA. The CDR3 covers 15 residues. CDR3: CASSLWTGSTDTQYF. Here the CDR3 DNA reads TGTGCCAGCAGCTTGTGGACAGGAAGCACAGATACGCAGTATTTT.

V gene TRBV6-5 combines with J gene TRBJ2-7; 7 positions match TRBD1. J gave up 2 bases and V 6 bases, and 7 bases lay outside the gene matches. CDR3 size: 14 residues. Germline-derived CDR1 and CDR2 are MNHEY and SVGAGI. The CDR3 here is CASSPGQRTYEQYF. As DNA, the CDR3 is TGTGCCAGCAGCCCGGGACAGCGAACCTACGAGCAGTACTTC.